These 14 T cell receptor beta chains originate from one sample sequenced in a study of T cells in Graves' hyperthyroidism and ophthalmopathy. It was RNA transcripts that yielded the amplified TCR beta CDR3 regions. When the TCR CDR3 underwent first-round RT-PCR, the HTBI primer set was used. In TCRdb, the multiplex PCR reads were re-called with MiXCR into one record per CDR3 protein. The sample gives over 550,000 distinct CDR3 sequences, approximately 15% of which show up once; 18% is in the top ten. The source material was blood. The receptors originated from a woman under 30 with Graves' hyperthyroidism.

This chain uses TRBV4-2 with TRBJ2-3; a possible D gene is TRBD2 (6 bases). Trimming removed 1 base at V and 0 bases at J, with 17 bases between. CDR1 LGHNA and CDR2 YNFKEQ come from the germline V gene. This CDR3 has 18 residues. CDR3 sequence (DNA): TGTGCCAGCAGCCAAGCGTCTTCGCCGGGGGTGAGCACAGATACGCAGTATTTT. Protein sequence: CASSQASSPGVSTDTQYF.

In this sample, this clonotype turned up a few times. The chain is built from TRBV18 and TRBJ1-6; D ambiguous. Germline loops: CDR1 KGHSH, CDR2 LQKENI. The CDR3 length is 15 residues. Trimming stripped 2 bases from V and 4 bases from J, with 9 bases between. The CDR3 region has the DNA TGTGCCAGCTCACCAAAGGAGACATATAATTCACCCCTCCACTTT. It is translated as CASSPKETYNSPLHF.

This clonotype was seen only a few times. V usage is TRBV20-1 and J usage is TRBJ2-3, with no clear D. Trimming left V 5 bases short and J 3 bases short, with 12 bases between. The CDR3 loop spans 13 amino acids. The V gene's germline CDR1 is DFQATT and CDR2 SNEGSKA (reference sequence). The DNA for the CDR3 is TGCAGTGCTCCAAGTGCTGGGACAGATACGCAGTATTTT. It yields the protein CSAPSAGTDTQYF.

This clonotype was detected many times. V and J are TRBV20-1 and TRBJ2-3; 7 bases are shared with TRBD2. J was trimmed by 4 bases and V by 0 bases; bases with no gene match: 7. CDR1 and CDR2 (germline): DFQATT, SNEGSKA (reference sequence). The CDR3 runs 15 residues. CDR3 sequence reads: CSARDLLGGSDTQYF. Written as DNA, the CDR3 is TGCAGTGCTAGAGATCTTTTGGGAGGGTCAGATACGCAGTATTTT.

This clonotype has more than one count but fewer than ten. The chain couples TRBV2 to TRBJ2-5; D possibly corresponds to TRBD2 (6 bases). V dropped 6 bases and J dropped 6 bases, with 14 bases sitting between them. Germline V gene sequence: CDR1 SNHLY, CDR2 FYNNEI. The CDR3 sequence is 13 residues long. The DNA for the CDR3 is TGTGCCAGCAGGGGGCTGGGGGGACAGACCCAGTACTTC. Translation gives CASRGLGGQTQYF.

The chain is built from TRBV4-1 and TRBJ2-4; maybe TRBD2 (6 bases). V lost 2 bases and J 2 bases, leaving 13 bases between the germline ends. This CDR3 has 16 residues. CDR1 is MGHRA, CDR2 YSYEKL, per germline. This CDR3 is CASSQPTRDSKNIQYF. DNA for the CDR3: TGCGCCAGCAGCCAACCGACTAGGGATTCCAAAAACATTCAGTACTTC.

This clonotype was recorded at least ten times. The chain is built from TRBV6-2 or TRBV6-3 and TRBJ2-7, with 8 bases that match TRBD2. The CDR3 totals 16 residues. V was clipped by 5 bases and J by 2 bases; unmatched bases: 11. Germline values: CDR1 MNHEY, CDR2 SVGEGT. The CDR3 DNA is TGTGCCAGCAGTCCTGACTCTAGCGGGCCGGCCTACGAGCAGTACTTC. Residues: CASSPDSSGPAYEQYF.

This clonotype was counted a few times. The chain has TRBV10-3 and TRBJ2-7; either TRBD1 or TRBD2 may fit D (6 bases each). CDR3 length: 14 amino acids. Germline CDR1 ENHRY, CDR2 SYGVKD. Trimming left V 10 bases short and J 6 bases short, with 22 bases between. This CDR3 reads CATLESGGEFEQYF. CDR3 DNA: TGTGCCACCCTCGAATCCGGGGGCGAATTCGAGCAGTACTTC.

With regard to this clonotype: This may stem from a read error, because a much larger clone lies one nucleotide away. J is TRBJ2-1 and V is TRBV6-1; TRBD1 agrees at 12 bases. This CDR3 has 15 amino acids. Germline CDR1 is MNHNS and CDR2 is SASEGT. With 8 bases clipped from V and 10 bases from J, the junction kept 12 bases outside the gene matches. DNA of the CDR3: TGTGCCAGCGCTTCCCCGGGACAGGGGGCAGGGGAGCAGTTCTTC. Protein: CASASPGQGAGEQFF.

The V and J genes are TRBV4-1 and TRBJ2-2; TRBD1 matches at 11 bases. The germline V gene has CDR1 MGHRA and CDR2 YSYEKL. The trim removed 4 bases at V and 5 bases at J, leaving 6 bases unmatched. The CDR3 is 16 amino acids. This chain's CDR3 is CASSRGQGGGTGELFF. The CDR3 DNA reads TGCGCCAGCAGCCGGGGACAGGGGGGCGGTACCGGGGAGCTGTTTTTT.

The V and J genes are TRBV28 and TRBJ1-6, with TRBD1 identical over 10 bases. Trimming at V came to 4 bases and at J to 7 bases, leaving 10 bases not matched to a gene. The CDR3 consists of 17 residues. The germline V gene has CDR1 MDHEN and CDR2 SYDVKM. The CDR3 is CASSYSGTGENNSPLHF. CDR3 nucleotides: TGTGCCAGCAGTTACTCCGGGACAGGGGAGAACAATTCACCCCTCCACTTT.

This clonotype was counted ten times or more. V is TRBV28 and J is TRBJ2-5, with 9 nucleotides matching TRBD2. The CDR3 length is 15 residues. Germline V gene lookup returns CDR1 MDHEN and CDR2 SYDVKM. The J segment lost 5 bases and the V segment lost 5 bases, leaving 9 bases of the junction unmatched. The CDR3 DNA reads TGTGCCAGCAGTATCTCAGCGGGAGGTTTGGAGACCCAGTACTTC. Its protein is CASSISAGGLETQYF. The entire variable domain, with the rest obtained from reference TRBV28 and TRBJ2-5, is as follows: DVKVTQSSRYLVKRTGEKVFLECVQDMDHENMFWYRQDPGLGLRLIYFSYDVKMKEKGDIPEGYSVSREKKERFSLILESASTNQTSMYLCASSISAGGLETQYFGPGTRLLVL.

A few counts support this clonotype. V usage is TRBV29-1 and J usage is TRBJ2-7; the D is unclear. Looked up from germline, CDR1 is SQVTM and CDR2 is ANQGSEA. The CDR3 consists of 14 residues. V was shortened by 1 base and J by 6 bases, with 16 bases between the two germline ends. The CDR3 spells CSVEGPDSTLEQYF. The CDR3 DNA reads as TGCAGCGTTGAAGGGCCCGATTCCACTCTCGAGCAGTACTTC.

This clonotype was detected only a few times. The chain couples TRBV6-1 to TRBJ1-1; the D gene is possibly TRBD1 (5 bases). Germline CDR1 is MNHNS and CDR2 is SASEGT. The CDR3 totals 15 residues. V was cut by 1 base and J by 0 bases, with 9 bases left in between. The CDR3 nucleotides are TGTGCCAGCAGTGAAGGGGGCAGACTGAACACTGAAGCTTTCTTT. Translation gives CASSEGGRLNTEAFF.